Shown below are 12 T cell receptor beta chains from a single sample sequenced in a study of response to subunit inactivated influenza vaccine (dated by TCRdb to about 2018). The library was obtained by RT-PCR. Data came from an Illumina HiSeq 2500. The public reads were quality trimmed at Q25 with fastp and then assembled into clones with MiXCR by TCRdb, keeping productive beta chains. Identical CDR3 proteins give one entry, which carries the most common genes and DNA. The table for this sample lists 150,000 to 200,000 distinct CDR3 sequences; roughly 11% of them were counted only once. Around an eighth of the sample is taken by the ten largest. The meaning of the sample's time point label: approximately 45 days after influenza vaccine administration. The material sequenced was non-naive T cells sorted from PBMCs, taken 35 to 45 days after vaccination. The cell subset or site label corresponds to: memory T cell fraction. These receptors were obtained from a man between 45 and 60 years old who received an inactivated influenza vaccine. Donor details come from another sample of the same person, matched by shared clones.

This clonotype was recorded a few times. The gene calls are TRBV15 and TRBJ2-7; a weak D match, TRBD2 (6 bases). This CDR3 comprises 14 residues. Germline loops: CDR1 LNHNV, CDR2 YYDKDF (reference sequence). V lost 0 bases to trimming and J lost 7 bases, with 13 bases between them. CDR3 in DNA: TGTGCCACCAGCAGAGATCGGGGGAAAGGTGAGCAGTACTTC. Amino acid sequence: CATSRDRGKGEQYF.

This clonotype occurred a few times. The rearrangement uses TRBV19 and TRBJ1-5; D not resolved. Between the trimmed V and J ends, which lost 4 bases and 4 bases, there was a span of 11 bases. The CDR3 runs 14 residues. The V gene's germline CDR1 is LNHDA and CDR2 SQIVND (reference sequence). The DNA of the CDR3 is TGTGCCAGTAGTACGAGACATTCTAATCAGCCCCAGCATTTT. Residues: CASSTRHSNQPQHF. The full variable domain, its missing parts supplied by reference TRBV19 and TRBJ1-5, is DGGITQSPKYLFRKEGQNVTLSCEQNLNHDAMYWYRQDPGQGLRLIYYSQIVNDFQKGDIAEGYSVSREKKESFPLTVTSAQKNPTAFYLCASSTRHSNQPQHFGDGTRLSIL.

CDR3 bases: TGTGCCAGCAGCCCGGGTGGGCTAGCGGCCTCATATACGCAGTATTTT. It is translated as CASSPGGLAASYTQYF. J is TRBJ2-3 and V is TRBV7-2; the match to TRBD2 covers 7 bases. Trimming at V came to 5 bases and at J to 7 bases, leaving 15 bases not matched to a gene. The CDR3 contains 16 residues. The germline gives CDR1 SGHTA, CDR2 FQGNSA.

This clonotype was found many times. The rearrangement joins TRBV5-1 to TRBJ2-3; 7 bases map to TRBD1. Germline V CDR1 and CDR2: SGHRS, YFSETQ. The CDR3 extends over 14 amino acids. Trimming removed 3 bases from V and 4 bases from J; junction bases left unmatched: 5. The CDR3 DNA is TGCGCCAGCAGCTGGACAGGTGGGGCAGATACGCAGTATTTT. The encoded protein is CASSWTGGADTQYF.

This chain uses TRBV4-1 with TRBJ2-7, with 9 bases fitting TRBD1. Germline assignment: CDR1 MGHRA and CDR2 YSYEKL. The CDR3 runs to 15 residues. V gave up 3 bases and J gave up 2 bases; unmatched junction bases: 5. The CDR3 DNA sequence: TGCGCCAGCAGCCACCCGGGGACAGGGACCTACGAGCAGTACTTC. Its protein product is CASSHPGTGTYEQYF.

The chain couples TRBV29-1 to TRBJ2-3; 9 bases line up with TRBD2. The germline V gene has CDR1 SQVTM and CDR2 ANQGSEA. The V segment lost 6 bases and the J segment 4 bases; nucleotides outside the gene matches: 5. The CDR3 totals 13 residues. The CDR3 nucleotides are TGCAGCGTCGGGACTAGCTCGGCAGATACGCAGTATTTT. It specifies CSVGTSSADTQYF.

This clonotype came up many times. This sequence joins TRBV12-3 or TRBV12-4 and TRBJ1-1, with D hard to call. V was cut by 5 bases and J by 1 base, with 8 bases left in between. The length of the CDR3 is 13 residues. The DNA of the CDR3 is TGTGCCAGCAGTCCGGCCGGGAACACTGAAGCTTTCTTT. Protein product: CASSPAGNTEAFF.

The chain combines TRBV5-1 with TRBJ2-1; the D is unclear. V lost 4 bases and J 3 bases, leaving 14 bases between the germline ends. CDR1 is SGHRS and CDR2 is YFSETQ in the germline V gene. This CDR3 comprises 15 residues. CDR3 in amino acids: CASSPTPAVYNEQFF. DNA for the CDR3: TGCGCCAGCAGCCCGACTCCCGCGGTCTACAATGAGCAGTTCTTC.

The CDR3 DNA is TGTGCCAGCAGCGTAGTTGGTAGCGGTAACACCGGGGAGCTGTTTTTT. It specifies CASSVVGSGNTGELFF. The chain carries TRBV9 and TRBJ2-2, with a tentative D call TRBD2 (6 bases). Trimming removed 0 bases at V and 2 bases at J, with 11 bases between. The CDR3 sequence is 16 residues long. CDR1 and CDR2 (germline): SGDLS, YYNGEE.

The gene calls are TRBV20-1 and TRBJ1-6, with 7 bases aligning to TRBD1. The trim removed 6 bases at V and 6 bases at J, leaving 5 bases unmatched. CDR1 DFQATT and CDR2 SNEGSKA come from the germline V gene (reference sequence). The CDR3 length is 13 residues. The CDR3 DNA reads TGCAGTGCCAAGACAGGGATTAATTCACCCCTCCACTTT. It encodes CSAKTGINSPLHF.

The chain has TRBV20-1 and TRBJ2-7, with 7 bases matching TRBD1. The CDR3 consists of 11 residues. The germline gives CDR1 DFQATT, CDR2 SNEGSKA (reference sequence). V shed 6 bases and J 4 bases; nucleotides not matched to a gene: 3. Here the CDR3 DNA reads TGCAGTGCCACGACAGGGTACGAGCAGTACTTC. Encoded protein: CSATTGYEQYF.

The V and J genes are TRBV4-3 and TRBJ1-1, with D unresolved. CDR1 is LGHNA, CDR2 YSLEER, per germline. The germline V and J ends were trimmed by 0 bases and 2 bases, with 16 bases remaining between them. There are 17 residues in the CDR3. The CDR3: CASSQDVLRAANTEAFF. CDR3 sequence (DNA): TGCGCCAGCAGCCAAGACGTTCTGCGGGCTGCTAACACTGAAGCTTTCTTT.